The source of this T cell receptor delta chain is a study of Vδ1+ human thymocytes. Overall study findings and caveats: In the thymus, TRG and TRD repertoires looked highly polyclonal with Gaussian CDR3 lengths.

As regards this clone: The antigen is not known.

Germline V gene lookup returns CDR1 TSWWSYY and CDR2 QGS. Trimming removed 3 bases from V and 2 bases from J; junction bases left unmatched: 25. CDR3 length: 22 residues. Extracted RNA was reverse transcribed into cDNA. Multiplex PCR used pooled V-gene forward primers and a constant-region reverse primer to amplify CDR3s. TCRdb reran clone calling via CATT on the multiplex PCR reads. The sample contains about 50,000 delta-chain clones, over 13% of which appear only once. The chain recombines TRDV1 with TRDJ1, with 9 nucleotides matching TRDD3. This TCR was sampled from a girl under two years old who had congenital heart surgery. The sample was Vdelta1+ gamma-delta thymocytes from the thymus. Subset here: FACS-sorted CD3+ TCRalphabeta- TCRVdelta1+ TCRVdelta2- thymocytes. This CDR3 is CALGDAGPPSPGGIQLTDKLIF. The DNA for the CDR3 is TGTGCTCTTGGGGACGCCGGGCCTCCCTCCCCCGGGGGGATACAATTGACCGATAAACTCATCTTT.